This T cell receptor (beta chain) came from a study of T cells after yellow fever vaccination. General study results and limits: From the bulk population, abundant clonotypes could contaminate and appear within FACS-sorted repertoires.

This clonotype was seen a few times. Its antigen is currently unknown. TCRdb processed the 5' RACE reads anew with MiXCR; each CDR3 protein has one entry. This sample yields about 580,000 distinct CDR3 sequences, of which about a sixth are seen a single time; roughly 17% belongs to the top ten. Trimming cost V 0 bases and J 7 bases, with 13 bases left between them. The CDR3 spans 14 residues. Germline V gene sequence: CDR1 DFQATT, CDR2 SNEGSKA (reference sequence). This receptor was identified in a man aged 18 to 29 who received the YFV17D yellow fever vaccine. This chain links TRBV20-1 with TRBJ2-1; D is uncertain. Sample: PBMCs, taken 5 days after the first yellow fever vaccination. In DNA form, the CDR3 reads TGCAGTGCTAGAGATACCGGCCCTATTAATGAGCAGTTCTTC. Amino acid sequence: CSARDTGPINEQFF.